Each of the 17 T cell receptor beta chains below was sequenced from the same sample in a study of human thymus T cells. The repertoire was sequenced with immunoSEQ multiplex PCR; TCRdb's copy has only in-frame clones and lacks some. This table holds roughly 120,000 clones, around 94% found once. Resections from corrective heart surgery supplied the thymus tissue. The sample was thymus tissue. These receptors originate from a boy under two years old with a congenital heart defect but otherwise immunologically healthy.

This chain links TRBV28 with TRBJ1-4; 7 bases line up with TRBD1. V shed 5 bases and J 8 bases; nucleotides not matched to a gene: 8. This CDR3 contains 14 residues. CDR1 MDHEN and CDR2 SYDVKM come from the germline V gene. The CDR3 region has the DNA TGTGCCAGCAGTCCCGACAGGGCATGGGAAAAACTGTTTTTT. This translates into CASSPDRAWEKLFF.

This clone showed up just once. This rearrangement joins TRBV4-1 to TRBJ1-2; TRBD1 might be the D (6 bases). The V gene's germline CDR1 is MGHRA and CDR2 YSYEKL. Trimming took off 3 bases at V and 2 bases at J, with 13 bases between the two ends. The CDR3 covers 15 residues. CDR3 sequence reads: CASSHASGANYGYTF. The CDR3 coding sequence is TGCGCCAGCAGCCACGCTTCAGGGGCCAACTATGGCTACACCTTC.

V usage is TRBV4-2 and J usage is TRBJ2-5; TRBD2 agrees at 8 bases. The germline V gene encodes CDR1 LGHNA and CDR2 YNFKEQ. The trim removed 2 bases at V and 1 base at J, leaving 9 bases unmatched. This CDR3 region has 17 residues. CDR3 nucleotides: TGTGCCAGCAGCCAAAGCCTGAGCGGGGGCCGCCAAGAGACCCAGTACTTC. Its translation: CASSQSLSGGRQETQYF.

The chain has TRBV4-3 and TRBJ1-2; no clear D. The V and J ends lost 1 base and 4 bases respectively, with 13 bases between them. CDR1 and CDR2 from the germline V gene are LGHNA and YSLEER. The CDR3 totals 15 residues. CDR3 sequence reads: CASSQGPGPGYGYTF. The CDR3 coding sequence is TGCGCCAGCAGCCAAGGCCCAGGACCCGGCTATGGCTACACCTTC.

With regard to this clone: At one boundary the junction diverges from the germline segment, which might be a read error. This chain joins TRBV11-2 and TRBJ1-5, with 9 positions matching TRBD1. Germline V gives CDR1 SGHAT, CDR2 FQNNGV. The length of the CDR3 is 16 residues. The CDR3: CASSLDGQGSNQPQHF. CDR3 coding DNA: TGTGCCAGCAGTTTAGATGGACAGGGGAGCAATCAGCCCCAGCATTTT.

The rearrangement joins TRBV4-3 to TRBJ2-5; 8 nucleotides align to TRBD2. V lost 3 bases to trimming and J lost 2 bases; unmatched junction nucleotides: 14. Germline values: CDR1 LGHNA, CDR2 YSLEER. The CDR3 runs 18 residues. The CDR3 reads CASSQRGSGMLGQETQYF. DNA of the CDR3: TGCGCCAGCAGCCAGCGGGGTAGCGGGATGCTAGGGCAAGAGACCCAGTACTTC.

DNA for the CDR3: TGCGCCAGCAGCGGCGGTCGGACAGACTCCCAAGAGACCCAGTACTTC. Protein sequence: CASSGGRTDSQETQYF. V and J are TRBV5-1 and TRBJ2-5; the D gene is possibly TRBD1 (6 bases). The germline V gene has CDR1 SGHRS and CDR2 YFSETQ. V lost 4 bases to trimming and J lost 1 base, with 17 bases between them. The CDR3 sequence is 16 residues long.

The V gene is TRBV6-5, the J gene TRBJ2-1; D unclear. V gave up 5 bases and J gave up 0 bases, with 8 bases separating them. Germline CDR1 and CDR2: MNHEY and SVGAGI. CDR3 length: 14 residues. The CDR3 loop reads CASSTPDSYNEQFF. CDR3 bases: TGTGCCAGCAGTACCCCTGACTCCTACAATGAGCAGTTCTTC.

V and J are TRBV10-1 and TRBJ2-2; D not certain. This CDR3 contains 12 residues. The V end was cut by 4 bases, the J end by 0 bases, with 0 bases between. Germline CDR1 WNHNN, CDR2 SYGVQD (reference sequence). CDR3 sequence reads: CASSANTGELFF. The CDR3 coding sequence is TGCGCCAGCAGTGCGAACACCGGGGAGCTGTTTTTT.

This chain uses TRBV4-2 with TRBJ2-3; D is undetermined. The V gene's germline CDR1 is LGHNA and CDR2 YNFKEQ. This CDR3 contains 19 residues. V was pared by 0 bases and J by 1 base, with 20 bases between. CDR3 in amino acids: CASSQDRVKGRSGTDTQYF. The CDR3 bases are TGTGCCAGCAGCCAAGATAGGGTGAAGGGCCGATCCGGCACAGATACGCAGTATTTT.

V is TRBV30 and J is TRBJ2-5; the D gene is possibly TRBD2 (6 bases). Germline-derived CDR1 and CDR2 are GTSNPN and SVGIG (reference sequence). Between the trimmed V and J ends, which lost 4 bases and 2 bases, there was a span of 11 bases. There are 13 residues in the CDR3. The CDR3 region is CAWKRGIQETQYF. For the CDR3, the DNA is TGTGCCTGGAAACGGGGGATTCAAGAGACCCAGTACTTC.

The CDR3 nucleotides read TGTGCCAGCAGCTTTACAGGGGCGGGGGATACGCAGTATTTT. Amino acid sequence: CASSFTGAGDTQYF. The chain couples TRBV7-2 to TRBJ2-3; TRBD1 might be the D (7 bases). The V gene's germline CDR1 is SGHTA and CDR2 FQGNSA. V lost 3 bases and J lost 6, with 13 bases in between. The CDR3 sequence is 14 residues long.

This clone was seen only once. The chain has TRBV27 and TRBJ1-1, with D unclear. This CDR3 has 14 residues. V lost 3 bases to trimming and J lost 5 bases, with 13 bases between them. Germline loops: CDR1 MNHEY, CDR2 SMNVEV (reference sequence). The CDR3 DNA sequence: TGTGCCAGCAGTTTCCGGACTAAGGTGACTGAAGCTTTCTTT. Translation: CASSFRTKVTEAFF.

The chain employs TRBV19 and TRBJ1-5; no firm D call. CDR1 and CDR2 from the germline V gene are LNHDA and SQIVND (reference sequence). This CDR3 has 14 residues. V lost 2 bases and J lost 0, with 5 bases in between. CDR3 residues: CASSIQISNQPQHF. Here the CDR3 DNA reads TGTGCCAGTAGTATACAGATTAGCAATCAGCCCCAGCATTTT. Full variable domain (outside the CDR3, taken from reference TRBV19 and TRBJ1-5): DGGITQSPKYLFRKEGQNVTLSCEQNLNHDAMYWYRQDPGQGLRLIYYSQIVNDFQKGDIAEGYSVSREKKESFPLTVTSAQKNPTAFYLCASSIQISNQPQHFGDGTRLSIL.

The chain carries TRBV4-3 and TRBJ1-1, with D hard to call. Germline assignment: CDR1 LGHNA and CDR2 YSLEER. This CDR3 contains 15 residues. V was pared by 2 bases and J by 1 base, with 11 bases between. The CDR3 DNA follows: TGCGCCAGCAGCCAACCAACAGCGGGGAACACTGAAGCTTTCTTT. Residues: CASSQPTAGNTEAFF.

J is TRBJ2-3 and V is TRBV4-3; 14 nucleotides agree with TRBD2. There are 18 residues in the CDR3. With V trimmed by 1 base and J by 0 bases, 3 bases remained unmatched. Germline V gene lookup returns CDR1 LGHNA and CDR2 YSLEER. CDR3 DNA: TGCGCCAGCAGCCAAGGGGGACTAGCGGGGGCCAGCACAGATACGCAGTATTTT. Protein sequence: CASSQGGLAGASTDTQYF.

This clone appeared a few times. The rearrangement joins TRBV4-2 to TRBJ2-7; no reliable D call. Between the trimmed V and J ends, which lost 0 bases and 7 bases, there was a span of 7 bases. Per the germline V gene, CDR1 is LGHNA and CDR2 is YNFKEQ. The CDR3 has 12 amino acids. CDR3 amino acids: CASSQDGLEQYF. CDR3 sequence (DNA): TGTGCCAGCAGCCAAGATGGGCTGGAGCAGTACTTC.